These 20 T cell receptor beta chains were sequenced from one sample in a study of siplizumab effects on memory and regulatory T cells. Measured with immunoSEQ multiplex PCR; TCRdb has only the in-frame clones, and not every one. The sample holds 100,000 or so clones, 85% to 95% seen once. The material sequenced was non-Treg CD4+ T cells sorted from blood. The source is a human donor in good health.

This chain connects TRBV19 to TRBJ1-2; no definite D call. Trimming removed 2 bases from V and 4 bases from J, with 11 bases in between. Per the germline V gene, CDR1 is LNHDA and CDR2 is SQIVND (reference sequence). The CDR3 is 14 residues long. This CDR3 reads CASSIREPGYGYTF. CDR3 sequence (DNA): TGTGCCAGTAGTATACGGGAGCCGGGCTATGGCTACACCTTC.

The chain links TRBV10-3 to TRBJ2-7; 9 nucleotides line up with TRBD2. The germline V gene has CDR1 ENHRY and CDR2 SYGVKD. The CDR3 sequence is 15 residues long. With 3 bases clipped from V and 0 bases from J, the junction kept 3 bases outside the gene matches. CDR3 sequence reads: CAISDLAGSSYEQYF. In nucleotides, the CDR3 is TGTGCCATCAGTGATCTAGCGGGAAGCTCCTACGAGCAGTACTTC.

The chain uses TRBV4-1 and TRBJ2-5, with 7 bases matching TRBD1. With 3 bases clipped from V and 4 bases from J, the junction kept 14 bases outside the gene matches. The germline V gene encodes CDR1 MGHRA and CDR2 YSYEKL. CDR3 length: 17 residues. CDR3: CASSHQVGTAYSETQYF. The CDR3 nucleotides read TGCGCCAGCAGCCACCAGGTGGGGACAGCCTACTCAGAGACCCAGTACTTC.

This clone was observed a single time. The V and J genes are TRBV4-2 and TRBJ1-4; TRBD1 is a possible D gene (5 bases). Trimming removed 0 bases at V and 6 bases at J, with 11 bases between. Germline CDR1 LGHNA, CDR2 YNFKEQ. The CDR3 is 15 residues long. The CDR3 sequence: CASSQDGGAHEKLFF. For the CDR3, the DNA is TGTGCCAGCAGCCAAGACGGCGGGGCACATGAAAAACTGTTTTTT.

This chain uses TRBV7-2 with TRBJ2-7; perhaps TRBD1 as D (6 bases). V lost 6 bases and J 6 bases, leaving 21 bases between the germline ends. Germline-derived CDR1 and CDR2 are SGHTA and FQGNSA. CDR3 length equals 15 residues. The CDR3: CASSPYGTTASEQYF. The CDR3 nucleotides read TGTGCCAGCAGTCCTTACGGGACAACGGCGAGCGAGCAGTACTTC.

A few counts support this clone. CDR3 sequence: CAWRAGRNEKLFF. The CDR3, as DNA: TGTGCCTGGAGGGCAGGGCGGAATGAAAAACTGTTTTTT. The rearrangement links TRBV30 to TRBJ1-4; perhaps TRBD1 as D (5 bases). CDR3 size: 13 residues. CDR1 and CDR2 from the germline V gene are GTSNPN and SVGIG (reference sequence). The germline V and J ends were trimmed by 3 bases and 5 bases, with 10 bases remaining between them. Combining the CDR3 with reference TRBV30 and TRBJ1-4 gives the whole variable domain SQTIHQWPATLVQPVGSPLSLECTVEGTSNPNLYWYRQAAGRGLQLLFYSVGIGQISSEVPQNLSASRPQDRQFILSSKKLLLSDSGFYLCAWRAGRNEKLFFGSGTQLSVL.

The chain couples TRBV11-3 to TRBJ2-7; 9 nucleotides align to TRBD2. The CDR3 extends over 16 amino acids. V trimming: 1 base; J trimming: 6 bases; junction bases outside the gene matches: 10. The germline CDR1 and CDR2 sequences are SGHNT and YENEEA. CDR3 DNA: TGTGCCAGCAGCTTAGGGGACTTAGCGGGAGCCGGCGAGCAGTACTTC. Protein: CASSLGDLAGAGEQYF.

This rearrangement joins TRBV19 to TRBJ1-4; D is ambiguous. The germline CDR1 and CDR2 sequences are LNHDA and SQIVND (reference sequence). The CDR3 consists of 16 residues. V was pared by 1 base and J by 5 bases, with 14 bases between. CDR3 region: CASSIGWAEVNEKLFF. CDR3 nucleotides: TGTGCCAGTAGTATAGGCTGGGCGGAAGTAAATGAAAAACTGTTTTTT.

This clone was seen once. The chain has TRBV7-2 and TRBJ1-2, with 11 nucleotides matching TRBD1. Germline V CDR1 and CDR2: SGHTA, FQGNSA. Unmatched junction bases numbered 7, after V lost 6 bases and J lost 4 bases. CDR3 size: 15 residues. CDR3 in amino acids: CASRTGQGAGYGYTF. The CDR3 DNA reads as TGTGCCAGCAGAACAGGACAGGGGGCTGGCTATGGCTACACCTTC.

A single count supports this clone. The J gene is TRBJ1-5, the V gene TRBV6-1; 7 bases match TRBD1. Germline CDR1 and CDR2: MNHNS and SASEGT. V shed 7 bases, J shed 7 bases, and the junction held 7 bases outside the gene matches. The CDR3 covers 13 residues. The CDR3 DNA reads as TGTGCCAGCACCGACAGGGTGATACAGCCCCAGCATTTT. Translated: CASTDRVIQPQHF.

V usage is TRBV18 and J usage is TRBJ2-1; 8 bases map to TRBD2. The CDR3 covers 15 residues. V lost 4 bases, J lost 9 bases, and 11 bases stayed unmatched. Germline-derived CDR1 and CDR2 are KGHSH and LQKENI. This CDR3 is CASSREREPVGEQFF. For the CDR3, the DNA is TGTGCCAGCTCACGGGAGCGGGAGCCGGTGGGTGAGCAGTTCTTC.

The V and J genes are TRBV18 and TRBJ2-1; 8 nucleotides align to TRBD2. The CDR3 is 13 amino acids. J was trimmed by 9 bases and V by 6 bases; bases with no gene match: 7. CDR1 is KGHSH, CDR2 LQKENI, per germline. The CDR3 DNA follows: TGTGCCAGCTCCAGCGGGAGAGATGGTGAGCAGTTCTTC. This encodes CASSSGRDGEQFF.

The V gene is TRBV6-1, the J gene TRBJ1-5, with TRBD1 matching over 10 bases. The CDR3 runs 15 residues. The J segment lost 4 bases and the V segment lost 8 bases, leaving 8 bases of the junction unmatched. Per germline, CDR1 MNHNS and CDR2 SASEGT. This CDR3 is CASATRDRGNQPQHF. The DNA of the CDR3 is TGTGCCAGCGCAACCCGGGACAGGGGTAATCAGCCCCAGCATTTT.

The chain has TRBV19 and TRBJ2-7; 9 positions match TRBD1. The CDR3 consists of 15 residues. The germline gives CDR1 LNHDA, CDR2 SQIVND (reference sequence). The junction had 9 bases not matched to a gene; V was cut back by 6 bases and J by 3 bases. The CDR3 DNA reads TGTGCCAGTAGGGGGGGACAGGGCGGTTTCTACGAGCAGTACTTC. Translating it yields CASRGGQGGFYEQYF.

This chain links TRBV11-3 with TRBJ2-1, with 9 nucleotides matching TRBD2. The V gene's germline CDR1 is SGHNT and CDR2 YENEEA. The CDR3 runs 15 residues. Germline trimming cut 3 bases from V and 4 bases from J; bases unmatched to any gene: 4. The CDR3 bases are TGTGCCAGCAGCTTCCGGACTAGCGAGTACAATGAGCAGTTCTTC. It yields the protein CASSFRTSEYNEQFF. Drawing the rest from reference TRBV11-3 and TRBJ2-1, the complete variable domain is EAGVVQSPRYKIIEKKQPVAFWCNPISGHNTLYWYLQNLGQGPELLIRYENEEAVDDSQLPKDRFSAERLKGVDSTLKIQPAELGDSAVYLCASSFRTSEYNEQFFGPGTRLTVL.

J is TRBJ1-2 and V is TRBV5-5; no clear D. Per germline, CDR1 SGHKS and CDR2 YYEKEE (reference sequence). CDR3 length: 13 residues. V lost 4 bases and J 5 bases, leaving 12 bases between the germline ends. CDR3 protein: CASSEDPGYGYTF. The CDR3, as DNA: TGTGCCAGCAGCGAGGATCCCGGGTATGGCTACACCTTC.

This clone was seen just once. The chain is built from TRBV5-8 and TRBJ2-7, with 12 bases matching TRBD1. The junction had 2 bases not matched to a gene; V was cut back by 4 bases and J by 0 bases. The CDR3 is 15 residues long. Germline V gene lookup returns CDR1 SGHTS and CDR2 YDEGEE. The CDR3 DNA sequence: TGTGCCAGCAGCCCGGGACAGGGGGCCTCCTACGAGCAGTACTTC. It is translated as CASSPGQGASYEQYF. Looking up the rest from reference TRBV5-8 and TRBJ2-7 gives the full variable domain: EAGVTQSPTHLIKTRGQQATLRCSPISGHTSVYWYQQALGLGLQFLLWYDEGEERNRGNFPPRFSGRQFPNYSSELNVNALELEDSALYLCASSPGQGASYEQYFGPGTRLTVT.

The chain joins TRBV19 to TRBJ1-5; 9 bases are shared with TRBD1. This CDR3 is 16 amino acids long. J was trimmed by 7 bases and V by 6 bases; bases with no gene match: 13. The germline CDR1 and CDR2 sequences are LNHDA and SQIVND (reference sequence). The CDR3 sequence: CASRTSSTGGGQPQHF. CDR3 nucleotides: TGTGCCAGTAGGACCTCGTCGACAGGGGGTGGCCAGCCCCAGCATTTT.

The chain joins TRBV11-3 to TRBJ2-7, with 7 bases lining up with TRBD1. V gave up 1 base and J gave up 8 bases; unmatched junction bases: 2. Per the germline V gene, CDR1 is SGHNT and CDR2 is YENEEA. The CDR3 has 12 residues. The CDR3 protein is CASSLGQGKQYF. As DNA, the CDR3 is TGTGCCAGCAGCTTAGGACAGGGCAAGCAGTACTTC.

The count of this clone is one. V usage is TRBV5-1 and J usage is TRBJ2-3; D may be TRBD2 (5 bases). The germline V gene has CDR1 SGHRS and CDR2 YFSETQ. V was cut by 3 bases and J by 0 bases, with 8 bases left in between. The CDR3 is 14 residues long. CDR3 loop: CASSSRTSTDTQYF. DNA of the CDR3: TGCGCCAGCAGCTCCAGGACTAGCACAGATACGCAGTATTTT.